This TCR beta chain was sequenced for a study of shared clonotypes between healthy human individuals (dated by TCRdb to the early 2020s). General notes on the study: Two women and a few men aged 18 to 49 years were included in the cohort. Libraries were prepared and TCR repertoires were sequenced by different laboratories using diverse techniques, in order to increase sequencing depth and limit assay-specific biases. For each donor, CD4 naive and CD4 memory were each given three plates, CD8 naive was given two plates, and CD8 memory was given one plate. Between about 0.8 and 8.9 billion PBMCs per donor were obtained by leukapheresis. To estimate repertoire size and how much clonotypes are shared between individuals, the study performed deep sequencing of blood TCR repertoires from about 5 healthy adults. General conclusions and limits of the study: Even with the large sequencing depth, rarefaction of the sorted-subset datasets indicated that sequencing was incomplete. Sampling was restricted to blood, and TCR repertoires in tissues likely differ from the TCR repertoires found in blood. Across a few donors, 4.5% to 6.5% of naive CD4, approximately 4% of naive CD8, roughly 2.3% of memory CD4, and approximately 0.42% of memory CD8 clonotypes were shared. Larger estimated clonotype richness was generally found for naive subsets than for memory subsets. Compared with non-shared clonotypes, the clonotypes found in all four sorted-subset donors had higher generation probabilities. Pairwise subsampling indicated that sequencing depth was expected to affect the degree of clonotype sharing among donors. Because the study included a small number of donors, the genetic and exposure-history diversity represented was limited.

A note on this clone: The antigen it recognizes is unknown. The record has no base qualities; no much larger clone is one base away. Other DNA sequences within the sample encode an identical CDR3.

Using the deep immunoSEQ assay, TCR CDR3 regions were amplified from genomic DNA by multiplex PCR. Extracted genomic DNA from each cell subset was spread evenly across all wells of several immunoSEQ 96-well plates, with each plate serving as a replicate. For sorted subsets, each replicate PCR was loaded with roughly 0.2 ug genomic DNA, equivalent to some 31,000 T cell genomes. The purified libraries were quantified using a Qubit 3.0 fluorometer, sized with a Bioanalyzer 2100, and then quantified again using the KAPA Library Quantification kit. A separate single-read 150-cycle Illumina NextSeq 550 flow cell was used to sequence each immunoSEQ 96-well plate. Turning to the authors' computational methods: Because the immunoSEQ output held only junctional sequences and lacked quality scores, the filtering could not match the filtering applied to full-length reads. To assign V/J genes and CDR3, sequences were annotated against IMGT germline references using PyIR, a Python wrapper for IgBLAST v1.9. Reads were removed for weak V/J assignments (E-value above 1e-6), missing CDR3, stop codons, out-of-frame junctions, or ambiguous translated residues. V3J clonotypes were defined as sequences sharing the same inferred V gene, J gene, and CDR3 amino acid sequence. To compute the percentage overlap between repertoires, the number of shared unique clonotypes was divided by the size of the smaller repertoire. Three approaches were used to assess repertoire richness: RTK rarefaction, the Chao1 estimator, and Recon v2.1 estimates of unobserved clonotypes. Generation probabilities were computed with OLGA for all TCRbeta clonotypes obtained by the gDNA method from a few donors. This is the immuneACCESS table as TCRdb keeps it, with only in-frame sequences that have V and J called. A part of the clones is gone; compared with another copy, unresolved V genes explain less than half, and the rest is unexplained. The DNA gave D and trimming, while V, J and clone size come from that table. Present in this sample are over 2 million clones, about 90% of which were seen just once. 0.37% of the sample is held by the ten biggest clonotypes.

Donors were healthy HIV-negative adults with no recently reported acute infections or vaccinations. All donors were Caucasian adults living in Nashville, Tennessee, USA. CD4+ T cells were enriched through magnetic negative selection, after which naive cells were positively selected on CD45RA and the remaining negative fraction served as the memory subset. Blood was obtained by leukapheresis, after which PBMCs were separated by Ficoll-Histopaque density gradient centrifugation and cryopreserved in liquid nitrogen vapor phase. Analytical flow cytometry was used to check the purity and quantity of every magnetically sorted T cell population. From each sorted fraction, genomic DNA was isolated and quantified by UV absorbance on a Nanodrop 2000c. According to the germline V gene, CDR1 reads MDHEN and CDR2 reads SYDVKM. From the cysteine through the phenylalanine, the CDR3 covers 12 amino acids. The only DNA kept is the CDR3, 36 bases in frame from the first base. V drops 5 bases and J drops 5 bases, leaving 6 bases in between.

Sequenced: naive CD4+ T cells from PBMCs. The label giving this sample's cell subset or site can be read as: CD45RA+ positively selected. This sequence was found in a man aged 18 to 30 in good health. Some clones in this sample may be carry-over from other donors' samples. Here the chain combines TRBV28 and TRBJ2-2; the D gene assignment is ambiguous. The sequenced DNA: TGTGCCAGCAGTCTTAATACCGGGGAGCTGTTTTTT. Translation gives CASSLNTGELFF.